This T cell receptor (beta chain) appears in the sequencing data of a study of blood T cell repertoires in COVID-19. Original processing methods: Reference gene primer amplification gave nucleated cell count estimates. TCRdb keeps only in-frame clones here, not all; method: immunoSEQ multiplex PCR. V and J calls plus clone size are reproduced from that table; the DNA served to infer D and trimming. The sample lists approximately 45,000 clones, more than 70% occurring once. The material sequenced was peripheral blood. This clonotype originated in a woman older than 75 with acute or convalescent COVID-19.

The CDR3 sequence is CASRSPGTTTLHF. For the CDR3, the DNA is TGTGCCAGCAGGAGCCCCGGGACAACCACCCTCCACTTT. J is TRBJ1-6 and V is TRBV28; the D gene is possibly TRBD1 (6 bases). The CDR3 sequence is 13 residues long. Trimming took off 6 bases at V and 14 bases at J, with 17 bases between the two ends. Germline V gene sequence: CDR1 MDHEN, CDR2 SYDVKM.